This T cell receptor beta chain is drawn from a study of shared clonotypes between healthy human individuals. Study findings and constraints: There were few donors, and this limited the genetic and exposure-history diversity represented. Clonotypes not shared had lower generation probabilities than those common to all four donors.

With respect to this clone: Antigen unknown.

Genomic DNA belonging to each subset was distributed in equal measure over several immunoSEQ plates. Clones were sequenced by immunoSEQ multiplex PCR, and TCRdb holds only the in-frame ones, with some missing. This sample has a few hundred thousand clones, with about 69% found just once. V was shortened by 7 bases and J by 2 bases, with 12 bases between the two germline ends. There are 12 residues in the CDR3. CDR1 is GTSNPN, CDR2 SVGIG, per germline (reference sequence). Input material: memory CD4+ T cells sorted from blood. Regarding subset: CD45RA-negative fraction. The chain is built from TRBV30 and TRBJ2-7, with a tentative D call TRBD1 (5 bases). The receptor was isolated from a man aged 25 to 40 in good health. The chain's CDR3 is CAYQTAAYEQYF. In DNA form, the CDR3 reads TGTGCCTACCAGACAGCAGCCTACGAGCAGTACTTC.